Listed here are 17 T cell receptor beta chains from one sample, sequenced in a study of blood T cell repertoires in COVID-19. Produced via immunoSEQ multiplex PCR; TCRdb's table is partial and in-frame only. The sample records some 150,000 clones, about 79% being singletons. Sequenced: peripheral blood. These receptors came from a woman between 45 and 60 years old with acute or convalescent COVID-19.

The rearrangement links TRBV18 to TRBJ1-4; tentatively, D is TRBD1 (5 bases). Trimming left V 5 bases short and J 3 bases short, with 13 bases between. Germline CDR1 reads KGHSH; CDR2 reads LQKENI. CDR3 length: 15 amino acids. The CDR3 region is CASSLSGTSNEKLFF. The CDR3 DNA reads TGTGCCAGCTCATTGTCAGGGACTTCTAATGAAAAACTGTTTTTT.

Here the CDR3 reads CAWTALGQTNSPLHF. CDR3 DNA sequence: TGTGCCTGGACTGCACTGGGACAGACTAATTCACCCCTCCACTTT. The V gene is TRBV30, the J gene TRBJ1-6, with 7 bases fitting TRBD1. The CDR3 is made up of 15 amino acids. Germline assignment: CDR1 GTSNPN and CDR2 SVGIG (reference sequence). Trimming cost V 4 bases and J 6 bases; bases outside gene matches: 9.

The chain is built from TRBV21-1 and TRBJ2-5; the D call TRBD2 from the table was never checked on the DNA. TRBV21-1 is marked as a pseudogene. The CDR3 is made up of 19 amino acids. CDR3 sequence (DNA): TGTGCCAGCATCTTCGGACAGCCTTTAGCGGGTACAGAAAAAGAGACCCAGTACTTC. It translates to CASIFGQPLAGTEKETQYF.

The V call is TRBV10-3, the J call TRBJ2-7; 11 bases align to TRBD1. V lost 10 bases to trimming and J lost 4 bases; unmatched junction nucleotides: 3. The germline gives CDR1 ENHRY, CDR2 SYGVKD. This CDR3 is built from 12 residues. In DNA form, the CDR3 reads TGTGCCACGGGGACAGGGGGTTACGAGCAGTACTTC. Its protein is CATGTGGYEQYF.

CDR3 protein: CASSLGGSGSYEQYF. The DNA of the CDR3 is TGTGCCAGTAGTCTGGGGGGTTCAGGATCCTACGAGCAGTACTTC. V usage is TRBV19 and J usage is TRBJ2-7; TRBD2 is a possible D gene (6 bases). CDR1 and CDR2 from the germline V gene are LNHDA and SQIVND (reference sequence). The CDR3 consists of 15 residues. The V and J ends lost 5 bases and 1 base respectively, with 15 bases between them.

This chain connects TRBV7-9 to TRBJ1-1; D not certain. V dropped 5 bases and J dropped 0 bases, with 10 bases sitting between them. The CDR3 extends over 14 amino acids. The germline V gene encodes CDR1 SEHNR and CDR2 FQNEAQ (reference sequence). DNA for the CDR3: TGTGCCAGCAGCCCCAGTACCATGAACACTGAAGCTTTCTTT. Protein sequence: CASSPSTMNTEAFF. Filled out from reference TRBV7-9 and TRBJ1-1, the complete variable domain reads DTGVSQNPRHKITKRGQNVTFRCDPISEHNRLYWYRQTLGQGPEFLTYFQNEAQLEKSRLLSDRFSAERPKGSFSTLEIQRTEQGDSAMYLCASSPSTMNTEAFFGQGTRLTVV.

The chain employs TRBV3-1 (or the pseudogene TRBV3-2) and TRBJ2-1; TRBD2 agrees at 8 bases. The germline V gene encodes CDR1 LGHDT and CDR2 YNNKEL (reference sequence). This CDR3 spans 19 amino acids. V gave up 0 bases and J gave up 4 bases; unmatched junction bases: 14. CDR3 DNA: TGTGCCAGCAGCCAAGAGGGGGGGTATAGGACTAGCATATACAATGAGCAGTTCTTC. Its protein product is CASSQEGGYRTSIYNEQFF.

V is TRBV21-1 and J is TRBJ1-1; the tabulated D call, TRBD1, remains unverified against the DNA. TRBV21-1 is flagged as a pseudogene. The CDR3 is made up of 16 amino acids. CDR3 nucleotides: TGTGCCAGCAGCAATCAGGAAGGGGATGGCGGCACTGAAGCTTTCTTT. It specifies CASSNQEGDGGTEAFF.

V usage is TRBV3-1 (or the pseudogene TRBV3-2) and J usage is TRBJ2-1; TRBD1 matches at 10 bases. CDR1 is LGHDT, CDR2 YNNKEL, per germline (reference sequence). V lost 2 bases and J lost 6; bases outside the gene matches: 19. CDR3 length: 20 amino acids. CDR3 in DNA: TGTGCCAGCAGCCAAATCCCGGGACAGGGGACTAGTGGGTCGTTCAATGAGCAGTTCTTC. Protein: CASSQIPGQGTSGSFNEQFF.

V usage is TRBV30 and J usage is TRBJ2-7; 10 bases line up with TRBD1. Germline assignment: CDR1 GTSNPN and CDR2 SVGIG (reference sequence). V was clipped by 3 bases and J by 5 bases; unmatched bases: 7. This CDR3 region has 14 residues. The CDR3 sequence is CAWSTGTGVHEQYF. For the CDR3, the DNA is TGTGCCTGGAGCACCGGGACAGGGGTCCACGAGCAGTACTTC.

The chain joins TRBV7-3 to TRBJ1-2, with a tentative D call TRBD1 (5 bases). CDR1 SGHTA and CDR2 FQGTGA come from the germline V gene. The CDR3 is 12 amino acids. V was cut by 1 base and J by 6 bases, with 6 bases left in between. The CDR3 nucleotides read TGTGCCAGCAGCTTAAGACAGCATGGCTACACCTTC. It is translated as CASSLRQHGYTF.

The chain recombines TRBV5-1 with TRBJ2-5; D possibly corresponds to TRBD2 (5 bases). CDR3 length equals 15 residues. The V and J ends lost 0 bases and 6 bases respectively, with 15 bases between them. The V gene's germline CDR1 is SGHRS and CDR2 YFSETQ. For the CDR3, the DNA is TGCGCCAGCAGCTTGGCCGCGGGTAGTGTAAAGACCCAGTACTTC. This translates into CASSLAAGSVKTQYF.

J is TRBJ2-1 and V is TRBV5-4; a possible D gene is TRBD2 (6 bases). Germline V gene lookup returns CDR1 SGHNT and CDR2 YYREEE (reference sequence). V was cut by 2 bases and J by 4 bases, with 16 bases left in between. The CDR3 contains 16 residues. The DNA for the CDR3 is TGTGCCAGCAGCTTAGGTTCTTCCGGGGGTTACAATGAGCAGTTCTTC. It translates to CASSLGSSGGYNEQFF.

The V call is TRBV18, the J call TRBJ1-5; 7 bases align to TRBD1. Germline V CDR1 and CDR2: KGHSH, LQKENI. The CDR3 runs to 15 residues. V trimming: 6 bases; J trimming: 3 bases; junction bases outside the gene matches: 8. CDR3 in DNA: TGTGCCAGCTCCCTACAGGGGTCAAACAATCAGCCCCAGCATTTT. Residues: CASSLQGSNNQPQHF.

The gene calls are TRBV19 and TRBJ1-5, with TRBD1 matching over 8 bases. The germline V gene has CDR1 LNHDA and CDR2 SQIVND (reference sequence). Trimming at V came to 6 bases and at J to 7 bases, leaving 8 bases not matched to a gene. The CDR3 sequence is 14 residues long. In DNA, the CDR3 is TGTGCCAGTAGGGAACAGGGGGAGGGCCAGCCCCAGCATTTT. Its translation: CASREQGEGQPQHF. Based on the CDR3 plus reference TRBV19 and TRBJ1-5, the full variable domain is DGGITQSPKYLFRKEGQNVTLSCEQNLNHDAMYWYRQDPGQGLRLIYYSQIVNDFQKGDIAEGYSVSREKKESFPLTVTSAQKNPTAFYLCASREQGEGQPQHFGDGTRLSIL.

The CDR3 DNA reads TGCGCCAGCAGCCAAGATAGGAGCGGGGGGGCGAGCGAGCAGTACTTC. Residues: CASSQDRSGGASEQYF. The chain employs TRBV4-3 and TRBJ2-7; 10 nucleotides align to TRBD2. Germline V gives CDR1 LGHNA, CDR2 YSLEER. CDR3 length equals 16 residues. The V and J ends lost 0 bases and 6 bases, in that order; junction bases with no gene match: 8.

This chain uses TRBV10-3 with TRBJ2-1, with TRBD2 matching over 7 bases. The trim removed 5 bases at V and 8 bases at J, leaving 12 bases unmatched. This CDR3 is 15 amino acids long. In germline, CDR1 is ENHRY, CDR2 SYGVKD. The CDR3 here is CAISSTGGPTHEQFF. Here the CDR3 DNA reads TGTGCCATCAGTTCCACGGGGGGACCCACTCATGAGCAGTTCTTC.